One T cell receptor beta chain is described in this entry. The sample comes from a study of blood T cell repertoires in COVID-19. For the study at large: Italy, Spain and the United States were the sources of the convalescent and acute COVID-19 samples. From T cells, B-cell-depleted T cells, or PBMCs came the material, which was cDNA or gDNA.

The trim removed 5 bases at V and 6 bases at J, leaving 2 bases unmatched. The CDR3 totals 12 residues. CDR1 is MNHEY, CDR2 SVGEGT, per germline. Authors' processing steps: Scientists estimated how many nucleated cells there were by amplifying reference gene primers. Repertoires were generated with immunoSEQ multiplex PCR, while TCRdb's copy carries only in-frame clones and drops some. V and J calls plus clone size are reproduced from that table; the DNA served to infer D and trimming. The sample has 90,000 to 120,000 clones, roughly 85% seen once. The V gene is TRBV6-2 or TRBV6-3, the J gene TRBJ2-3; 7 positions agree with TRBD1. The clonotype originates from a human donor in a cohort sampled during active COVID-19. Sequenced sample: peripheral blood. The CDR3 nucleotides are TGTGCCAGCAGTAAGGGGGCGGATACGCAGTATTTT. Its protein is CASSKGADTQYF.